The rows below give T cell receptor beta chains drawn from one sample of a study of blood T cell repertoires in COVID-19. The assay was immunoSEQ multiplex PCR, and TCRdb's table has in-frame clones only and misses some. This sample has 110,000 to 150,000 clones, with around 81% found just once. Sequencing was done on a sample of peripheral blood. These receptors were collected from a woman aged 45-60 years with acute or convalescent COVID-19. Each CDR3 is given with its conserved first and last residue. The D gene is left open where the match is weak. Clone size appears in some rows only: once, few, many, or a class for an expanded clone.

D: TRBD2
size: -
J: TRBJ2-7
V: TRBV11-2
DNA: TGTGCCAGCAGCTTAAGCGGGGGGGCCGGAGAGCAGTACTTC
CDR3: CASSLSGGAGEQYF

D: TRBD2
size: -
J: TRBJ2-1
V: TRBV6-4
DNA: TGTGCCAGCAGTATACTAGCGGGGGGGCCAAATGAGCAGTTCTTC
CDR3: CASSILAGGPNEQFF

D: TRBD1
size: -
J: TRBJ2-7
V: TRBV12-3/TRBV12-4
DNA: TGTGCCAGCAGTACAGGGGGCGGCTACGAGCAGTACTTC
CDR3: CASSTGGGYEQYF

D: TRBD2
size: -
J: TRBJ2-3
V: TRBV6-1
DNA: TGTGCCAGCAGTGTCGACGGGAGGGTAAGCACAGATACGCAGTATTTT
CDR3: CASSVDGRVSTDTQYF

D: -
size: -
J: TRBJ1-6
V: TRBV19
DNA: TGTGCCAGTAGTCCAGCGGGTTATGGAAATTCACCCCTCCACTTT
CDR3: CASSPAGYGNSPLHF

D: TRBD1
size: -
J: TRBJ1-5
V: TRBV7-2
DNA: TGTGCCAGCAGCGGGAGAGGAGGGGGCTTGGCTCAGCCCCAGCATTTT
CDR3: CASSGRGGGLAQPQHF

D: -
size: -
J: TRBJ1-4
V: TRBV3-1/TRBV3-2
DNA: TGTGCCAGCAGCCAAGATATTACAGTGTGGACATGTGAAAAACTGTTTTTT
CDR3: CASSQDITVWTCEKLFF

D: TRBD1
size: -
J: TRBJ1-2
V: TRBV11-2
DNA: TGTGCCAGCAGCCCTGGAGCCGGGACAGGGTATGGCTACACCTTC
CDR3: CASSPGAGTGYGYTF

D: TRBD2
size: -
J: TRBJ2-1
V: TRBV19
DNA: TGTGCCAGTAGTATAGATCTATTTAGGACTAGCGGGGGACGCAATGAGCAGTTCTTC
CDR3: CASSIDLFRTSGGRNEQFF

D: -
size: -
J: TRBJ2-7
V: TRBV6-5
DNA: TGTGCCAGCAGTTACTGGCAGGGCAAGGACGAGCAGTACTTC
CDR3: CASSYWQGKDEQYF

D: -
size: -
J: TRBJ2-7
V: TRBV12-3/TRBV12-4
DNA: TGTGCCAGCAGCCGCGGGACAGTACAGCAGTACTTC
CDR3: CASSRGTVQQYF

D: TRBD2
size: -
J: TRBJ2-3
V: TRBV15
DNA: TGTGCCACCGCCACTAGCGGGGCGCCACGGACGCAGTATTTT
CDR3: CATATSGAPRTQYF

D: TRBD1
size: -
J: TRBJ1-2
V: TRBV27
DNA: TGTGCCAGCGCGAAAGCCGGGACAGGGGGCAACTATGGCTACACCTTC
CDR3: CASAKAGTGGNYGYTF

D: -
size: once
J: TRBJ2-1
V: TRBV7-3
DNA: TGTGCCAGCAGCCGGGGGTCTTACAATGAGCAGTTCTTC
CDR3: CASSRGSYNEQFF

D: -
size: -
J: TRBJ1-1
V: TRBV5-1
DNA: TGCGCCAGCAGCTTGGATGGACACATGAACACTGAAGCTTTCTTT
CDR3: CASSLDGHMNTEAFF

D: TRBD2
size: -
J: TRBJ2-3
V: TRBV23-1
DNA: TGCGCCAGCAGCCTAGCGGGGGACTGCACAGATACGCAGTATTTT
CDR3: CASSLAGDCTDTQYF

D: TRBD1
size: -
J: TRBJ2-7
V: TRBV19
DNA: TGTGCCAGTAGTATAGATTTACAGGGGGCGAGAGAGCAGTACTTC
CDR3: CASSIDLQGAREQYF

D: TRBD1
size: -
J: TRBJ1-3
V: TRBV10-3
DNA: TGTGCCATCAGTGAGTCGGGACAGGCACTCGGAAACACCATATATTTT
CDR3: CAISESGQALGNTIYF

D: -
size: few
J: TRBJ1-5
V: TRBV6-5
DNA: TGTGCCAGCAGTTACTCGGGCGGCCCAGACAGTACGCCCCAGCATTTT
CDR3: CASSYSGGPDSTPQHF

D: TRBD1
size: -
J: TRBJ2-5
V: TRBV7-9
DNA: TGTGCCAGCAGCTTAGGAATACTTGGACAGGGGCAAGAGACCCAGTACTTC
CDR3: CASSLGILGQGQETQYF

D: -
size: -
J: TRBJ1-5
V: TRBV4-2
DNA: TGTGCCAGCAGCCTGGGAGTCGGTAGCAATCAGCCCCAGCATTTT
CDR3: CASSLGVGSNQPQHF

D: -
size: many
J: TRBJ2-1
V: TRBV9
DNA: TGTGCCAGCAGCGGCGAGTGGGACTTATACAATGAGCAGTTCTTC
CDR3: CASSGEWDLYNEQFF

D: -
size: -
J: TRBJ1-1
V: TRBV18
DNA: TGTGCCAGCTCACCTGAGCATTTGAACACTGAAGCTTTCTTT
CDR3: CASSPEHLNTEAFF

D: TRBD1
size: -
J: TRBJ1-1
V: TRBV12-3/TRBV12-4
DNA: TGTGCCAGCACCAAATCAGGGGGCACTGAAGCTTTCTTT
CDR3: CASTKSGGTEAFF

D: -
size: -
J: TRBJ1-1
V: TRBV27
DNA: TGTGCCAGCAGTTTAAGGCGGGAGAACACTGAAGCTTTCTTT
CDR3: CASSLRRENTEAFF

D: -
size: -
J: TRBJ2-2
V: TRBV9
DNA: TGTGCCAGCAGCCGCGATGCCGGGGAGCTGTTTTTT
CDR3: CASSRDAGELFF

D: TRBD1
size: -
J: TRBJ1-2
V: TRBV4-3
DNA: TGCGCCAGCAGCCAGGACAGGGGGACCTATGGCTACACCTTC
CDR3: CASSQDRGTYGYTF

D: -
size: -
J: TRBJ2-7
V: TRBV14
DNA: TGTGCCAGCAGCCAAACGGGAGCCTACGAGCAGTACTTC
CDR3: CASSQTGAYEQYF

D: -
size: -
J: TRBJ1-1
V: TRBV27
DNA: TGTGCCAGCAGTCCATTAGAGGAGGGAACCACTGAAGCTTTCTTT
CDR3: CASSPLEEGTTEAFF

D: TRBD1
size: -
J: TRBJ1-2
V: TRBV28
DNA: TGTGCCAGCAGTTTAAAGGTTAGGACAGGAGGCTACACCTTC
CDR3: CASSLKVRTGGYTF

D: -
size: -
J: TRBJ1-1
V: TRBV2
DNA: TGTGCCAGCAGTGCGGAGGGATACACTGAAGCTTTCTTT
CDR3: CASSAEGYTEAFF

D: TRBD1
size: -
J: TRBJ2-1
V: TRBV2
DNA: TGTGCCAGCACCGGGGGTCAGGGGGCCCAGTCCGGTCATGAGCAGTTCTTC
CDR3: CASTGGQGAQSGHEQFF

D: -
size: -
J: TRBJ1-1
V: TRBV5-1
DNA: TGCGCCAGCAGCTTGGTGACGGGGAACACTGAAGCTTTCTTT
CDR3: CASSLVTGNTEAFF

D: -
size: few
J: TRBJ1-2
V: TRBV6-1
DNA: TGTGCCAGCAGTGAAGTAGTCGGGGGTTTGTACACCTTC
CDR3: CASSEVVGGLYTF

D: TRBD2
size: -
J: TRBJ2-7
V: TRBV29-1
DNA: TGCAGCGTTGATGTGGAAACTAGCGGGACCTACGAGCAGTACTTC
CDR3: CSVDVETSGTYEQYF

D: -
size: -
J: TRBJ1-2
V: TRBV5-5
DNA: TGTGCCAGCGGCTCTTCGGGAGGGCTCTATGGCTACACCTTC
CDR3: CASGSSGGLYGYTF

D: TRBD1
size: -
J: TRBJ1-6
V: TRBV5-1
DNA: TGCGCCAGCATGACAGGGACCACTAATTCACCCCTCCACTTT
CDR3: CASMTGTTNSPLHF

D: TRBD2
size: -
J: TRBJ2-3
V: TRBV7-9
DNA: TGTGCCAGCAGCTTAGTAGCGGGGGGGCAAAGTACGCAGTATTTT
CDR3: CASSLVAGGQSTQYF

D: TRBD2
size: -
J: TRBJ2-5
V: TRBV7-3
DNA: TGTGCCAGCAGTTTTAGCGGGGAACAAGAGACCCAGTACTTC
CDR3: CASSFSGEQETQYF

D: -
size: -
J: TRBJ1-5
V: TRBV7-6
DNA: TGTGCCAGCAGCTTAGTGAGTGGTTTCAATCAGCCCCAGCATTTT
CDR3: CASSLVSGFNQPQHF

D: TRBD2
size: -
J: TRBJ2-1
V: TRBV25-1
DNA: TGTGCCAGCAGTGAGTCGCTAGCGGGGGCCAAAGCGTTCTTC
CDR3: CASSESLAGAKAFF

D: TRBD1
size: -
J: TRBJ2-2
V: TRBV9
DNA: TGTGCCAGCAGCCCAGGGGACAGGGGCCTTACCGGGGAGCTGTTTTTT
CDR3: CASSPGDRGLTGELFF

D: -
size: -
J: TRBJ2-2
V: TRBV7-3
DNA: TGTGCCAGCAGCCCCAACACCTTATATAACACCGGGGAGCTGTTTTTT
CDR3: CASSPNTLYNTGELFF

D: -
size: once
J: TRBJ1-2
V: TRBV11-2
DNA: TGTGCCAGCAGCCCACGGACAGATGGCTACACCTTC
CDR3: CASSPRTDGYTF

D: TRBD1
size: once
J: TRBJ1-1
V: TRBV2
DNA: TGTGCCAGCAGGCCCGGGACAGGGGCATTGACTGAAGCTTTCTTT
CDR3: CASRPGTGALTEAFF

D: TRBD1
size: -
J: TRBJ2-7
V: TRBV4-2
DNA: TGTGCCAGCAGCCAAGCTGGACAGGATTACGAGCAGTACTTC
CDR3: CASSQAGQDYEQYF

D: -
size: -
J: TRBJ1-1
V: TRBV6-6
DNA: TGTGCCAGCAGTTACCCTGACTCGGGGAACACTGAAGCTTTCTTT
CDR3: CASSYPDSGNTEAFF

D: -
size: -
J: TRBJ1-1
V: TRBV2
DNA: TGTGCCAGCACAGGAAGCAAGACTGAAGCTTTCTTT
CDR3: CASTGSKTEAFF

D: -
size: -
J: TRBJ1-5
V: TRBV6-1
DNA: TGTGCCAGCAGTGACAACCCATTACAGGGTTTGGGCAATCAGCCCCAGCATTTT
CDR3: CASSDNPLQGLGNQPQHF

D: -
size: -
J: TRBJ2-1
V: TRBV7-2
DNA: TGTGCCAGCAGCTTAGACAGCAGCTCCTACAATGAGCAGTTCTTC
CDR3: CASSLDSSSYNEQFF

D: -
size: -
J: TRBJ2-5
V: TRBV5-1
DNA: TGCGCCAGCAGCTTGGGGCAGGGTGCGGAGACCCAGTACTTC
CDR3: CASSLGQGAETQYF